The sequence of this TCR beta chain was determined in a study of cytomegalovirus exposure and HLA in healthy donors. The primer mix had 60 Vbeta and 13 Jbeta primers. Profiling relied on immunoSEQ multiplex PCR, and the TCRdb table lists in-frame clones only, not all of them. The sample carries roughly 100,000 clones, 75% to 85% recorded once. Comments on this clone: The antigen remains unidentified.

J lost 5 bases, V lost 2 bases, and 6 bases had no gene match. The CDR3 contains 14 residues. Germline V gives CDR1 GTSNPN, CDR2 SVGIG (reference sequence). The study, taken as a whole, reports: V- and J-gene trimming in TCR beta was tied to a missense DCLRE1C variant by an analysis performed later.

The source material was PBMCs. The receptor was derived from a man younger than 45 in good health and CMV-seronegative. This chain connects TRBV30 to TRBJ1-2; 9 bases are shared with TRBD1. As DNA, the CDR3 is TGTGCCTGGAGTCAACTCGGGACAGGGTATGGCTACACCTTC. Translating it yields CAWSQLGTGYGYTF.